This T cell receptor beta chain was retrieved from a study of blood T cell repertoires in COVID-19. Enrollees, about 18 to 89 years old, lived in 24 US areas. Cohort allocation depended upon clinical history that participants reported. Deletions cut 6 bases from V and 0 bases from J, with 6 bases between. The germline gives CDR1 KGHSH, CDR2 LQKENI. The CDR3 covers 13 residues. How the authors handled the data: Estimated nucleated cell counts came from reference gene primer amplification. Only in-frame clones appear in the TCRdb table, and some are missing; sequencing was by immunoSEQ multiplex PCR. The DNA gave D and trimming, while V, J and clone size come from that table. The profile shows hundreds of thousands of clones, approximately 83% of them singletons.

The sequenced sample consisted of PBMCs or T cells enriched from blood (not recorded which). The chain uses TRBV18 and TRBJ1-3; D not resolved. The TCR comes from a woman aged 35 to 49 with acute COVID-19. Here the CDR3 DNA reads TGTGCCAGCTCCGGGAGCTCTGGAAACACCATATATTTT. It translates to CASSGSSGNTIYF.